This TCR beta chain was captured in a study of CD8 T cells in ankylosing spondylitis. As for this clonotype: Its antigen is not identified. With a much larger clone just one base away, this may be a read error.

Quantitative 5'-RACE with molecular barcodes generated TCR beta libraries. TCRdb fed the 5' RACE reads into MiXCR, producing one record per CDR3 protein. This sample has around 150,000 distinct CDR3 sequences, with approximately 20% found just once. Per the germline V gene, CDR1 is SGHRS and CDR2 is YFSETQ. With V trimmed by 3 bases and J by 1 base, 0 bases remained unmatched. The CDR3 consists of 13 residues. Broader study findings: Both synovial fluid and blood in reactive arthritis had previously been reported to carry some motif variants. Within matched ankylosing spondylitis synovial fluid, disease-linked clones were reportedly significantly enriched.

The sequencing sample was made of blood, either unsorted or a sorted T cell fraction (not recorded which). The chain employs TRBV5-1 and TRBJ2-5; 7 positions agree with TRBD1. The clonotype was recovered from a male donor with ankylosing spondylitis or in good health (not recorded which). This CDR3 reads CASSWDSQETQYF. The DNA for the CDR3 is TGCGCCAGCAGCTGGGACAGCCAAGAGACCCAGTACTTC.